This entry describes one TCR beta chain. Its antigen has not been determined. Base qualities were left out, and no much larger clone turns up one base away. TCRbeta CDR3 regions were amplified from genomic DNA using the immunoSEQ Assay, a bias-controlled multiplex PCR. The paper's data handling went like this. Within the assay, amplification of reference gene primers was used to estimate how many nucleated cells each sample contained. To quantify the absolute abundance of each unique TCRbeta CDR3 rearrangement, sequence reads were collapsed and filtered. Productive Simpson clonality was computed per sample as the square root of Simpson's diversity index over productive rearrangements. TCRdb took this table from immuneACCESS and kept in-frame rearrangements with V and J called. Such tables lack part of the clones; where checked against another copy, unresolved V genes explain under half of the gap, and the rest is unexplained. The V and J calls and clone size come from that table; D and trimming were worked out from the DNA. The sample includes roughly 100,000 clones, with around four fifths observed a single time. The top ten clones comprise approximately 10% of the sample.

The data were obtained in a study of blood T cell repertoires in COVID-19 (dated by TCRdb to the early 2020s). In the study overall: Samples covering the acute and convalescent phases of COVID-19 were provided by collaborators in the United States, Italy and Spain. The material from the prospective study consisted of cDNA or gDNA derived from T cells, B-cell-depleted T cells, or PBMCs. Subjects who had been exposed to COVID-19, were actively infected with it, or had recovered from it provided the deeply sampled blood TCRbeta repertoires that made up the dataset. A freely available public database, intended as a resource for researchers studying the immune response to SARS-CoV-2, is where the repertoires were released. The samples were drawn from two sources: the first 160 participants of the ongoing ImmuneRACE study, and over 1,000 subjects contributed by 6 global collaborators. Nearly every sample came with metadata listing a de-identified subject ID, COVID-19 status, age in years and sex. Where available, HLA class I and class II types were taken from metadata supplied by the sample provider and were not determined by assay-based typing. What the authors observed across the whole study: How much clinical and demographic metadata was included differed by source and by participant, and the metadata was provided uncurated.

CDR1 and CDR2 (MNHNY, SVGAGI) derive from the germline V gene (reference sequence). The CDR3 contains 17 residues, cysteine and phenylalanine counted. Only the CDR3 DNA stays, 51 bases, in frame from base 1. From V the trimming removes 5 bases and from J it removes 7 bases, while the gene matches leave 19 bases of the junction unaccounted for. Each collaborating institution followed its own protocols to collect whole blood in K2EDTA tubes. For TCRbeta analysis, collaborators shipped samples in one of three forms: frozen whole blood, isolated PBMCs, or DNA extracted from either of those sample types.

Source material: peripheral blood. This clonotype originated in a woman aged 80 or over with acute or convalescent COVID-19. The chain is assembled from TRBV6-6 and TRBJ2-5, with 7 bases matching TRBD2. The CDR3 region reads CASSPQGAGRAERTQYF. The DNA is as follows: TGTGCCAGCAGTCCCCAAGGCGCGGGGAGGGCCGAGAGGACCCAGTACTTC.